Listed below are T cell receptor beta chains from one sample, sequenced in a study of T cell responses to AZD1222 COVID-19 vaccine. Generated by immunoSEQ multiplex PCR, the TCRdb table keeps only in-frame clones and is missing some. The table lists roughly 100,000 clones, around nine tenths of them singletons. The sequences come from peripheral blood, collected on day 0 of AZD1222 vaccination. Receptor source: an adult in good health. The CDR3 runs from the conserved cysteine through the conserved F or W. The D gene is left open where the match is weak. Clone size is shown for a subset of rows, as once, few, many or a class of expanded clone.

v_gene	j_gene	d_gene	abundance	CDR3nt	CDR3aa
TRBV7-3	TRBJ2-1	TRBD2	-	TGTGCCAGCAGCCCCAGACTAGCGGGGGTAGACTACAATGAGCAGTTCTTC	CASSPRLAGVDYNEQFF
TRBV20-1	TRBJ2-5	TRBD2	-	TGCAGTGCTAGTAGCGGGGGGGAAGAGACCCAGTACTTC	CSASSGGEETQYF
TRBV30	TRBJ1-4	-	-	TGTGCCTGGACAGCTAATGAAAAACTGTTTTTT	CAWTANEKLFF
TRBV2	TRBJ2-1	TRBD1	-	TGTGCCAGCAGTGGATCGACAGGGCAAGGAACCTACAATGAGCAGTTCTTC	CASSGSTGQGTYNEQFF
TRBV6-5	TRBJ2-7	TRBD1	-	TGTGCCAGCAGTTCCCGGGACAGGGGTCGTGGCGAGCAGTACTTC	CASSSRDRGRGEQYF
TRBV4-1	TRBJ2-3	-	-	TGCGCCAGCAGCCAAGATTCCACGGTAGATACGCAGTATTTT	CASSQDSTVDTQYF
TRBV3-1/TRBV3-2	TRBJ1-2	-	-	TGTGCCAGCAGCCACCAGGGGAGTAGATACTATGGCTACACCTTC	CASSHQGSRYYGYTF
TRBV7-3	TRBJ2-2	-	few	TGTGCCAGCAGCTTAAACAGGAGGACCGGGGAGCTGTTTTTT	CASSLNRRTGELFF
TRBV19	TRBJ1-6	-	-	TGTGCCAGTAACGGACTAGGCGGGAATTCACCCCTCCACTTT	CASNGLGGNSPLHF
TRBV5-1	TRBJ1-6	TRBD1	-	TGCGCCAGCAGCCCGGGACAGTTCGGGTCACCCCTCCACTTT	CASSPGQFGSPLHF
TRBV7-2	TRBJ1-1	-	-	TGTGCCAGCAGCAACCTGGGGGCTGAAGCTTTCTTT	CASSNLGAEAFF
TRBV19	TRBJ2-2	TRBD1	-	TGTGCCAGTACCCATAACAACAGGGGCGGCACCGGGGAGCTGTTTTTT	CASTHNNRGGTGELFF
TRBV7-9	TRBJ1-1	-	-	TGTGCCAGCAGCCCGACGGTGAACACTGAAGCTTTCTTT	CASSPTVNTEAFF
TRBV7-8	TRBJ1-2	TRBD1	-	TGTGCCAGCAGCTTAACGGGACAGGTCTATGGCTACACCTTC	CASSLTGQVYGYTF
TRBV7-3	TRBJ1-2	TRBD1	-	TGTGCCAGCAGTCTACAGGGGTTCTATGGCTACACCTTC	CASSLQGFYGYTF
TRBV5-1	TRBJ1-1	TRBD1	-	TGCGCCAGCGAGTTCGGGACAGGGGGCACTGAAGCTTTCTTT	CASEFGTGGTEAFF
TRBV7-2	TRBJ2-5	-	-	TGTGCCAGCAGCTTAGATGGAGGCAGCGAGACCCAGTACTTC	CASSLDGGSETQYF
TRBV6-5	TRBJ2-7	TRBD1	-	TGTGCCAGCAGGAAAAGACAGGGATCCTTTGGTGAGCAGTACTTC	CASRKRQGSFGEQYF
TRBV5-1	TRBJ2-5	-	-	TGCGCCAGCAGCTTCGATCGACTAGTACGGGAGACCCAGTACTTC	CASSFDRLVRETQYF
TRBV5-1	TRBJ2-7	TRBD1	-	TGCGCCAGCAGCTTTGCATCGACAGGGGGCTTCTCCTACGAGCAGTACTTC	CASSFASTGGFSYEQYF
TRBV5-1	TRBJ2-3	TRBD2	-	TGCGCCAGCAGCTTGGAAGCTAGCGGAACAGATACGCAGTATTTT	CASSLEASGTDTQYF
TRBV12-3/TRBV12-4	TRBJ2-7	-	-	TGTGCCAGCAGCCTACAAGGCAACTACGAGCAGTACTTC	CASSLQGNYEQYF
TRBV5-1	TRBJ1-4	-	-	TGCGCCAGCAGCTTGGGAGGTGGTGGGGGAGAAAAACTGTTTTTT	CASSLGGGGGEKLFF
TRBV2	TRBJ1-3	TRBD1	-	TGTGCCAGCAGTGTGGGACAGACTGGAAACACCATATATTTT	CASSVGQTGNTIYF
TRBV5-4	TRBJ2-3	TRBD2	-	TGTGCCAGCAGCCCGGGACTAGCGGGGGGGGCAGATACGCAGTATTTT	CASSPGLAGGADTQYF
TRBV20-1	TRBJ2-7	-	-	TGCAGTGCTAGTATGGATCCCCTTTCCGAGCAGTACTTC	CSASMDPLSEQYF
TRBV5-6	TRBJ2-3	TRBD2	-	TGTGCCAGCAGCCCTTTAGCGGGGGGGCGCACAGATACGCAGTATTTT	CASSPLAGGRTDTQYF
TRBV5-1	TRBJ2-1	-	-	TGCGCCAGCAGCCTGGGGGACACGGACTACAATGAGCAGTTCTTC	CASSLGDTDYNEQFF
TRBV3-1/TRBV3-2	TRBJ1-6	TRBD1	once	TGTGCCAGCAGCCGAAGGACAGGGGGCGGTAATTCACCCCTCCACTTT	CASSRRTGGGNSPLHF
TRBV7-6	TRBJ2-7	-	-	TGTGCCAGCAGCTTAGGGGGGTCCTCCGACTACGAGCAGTACTTC	CASSLGGSSDYEQYF
TRBV5-4	TRBJ2-7	-	-	TGTGCCAGCAGCTTGGTGTCGGGGGCGGTGAGCGAGCAGTACTTC	CASSLVSGAVSEQYF
TRBV19	TRBJ1-4	TRBD1	-	TGTGCCAGTAGTTTACAGGGGGCTGGCTCTGGGGAACTGTTTTTT	CASSLQGAGSGELFF
TRBV5-1	TRBJ2-5	-	-	TGCGCCAGCAGCTTTTGGCGAGAGGCAGAGACCCAGTACTTC	CASSFWREAETQYF
TRBV3-1/TRBV3-2	TRBJ2-7	-	-	TGTGCCAGCAGCCAGGTCTCAGGGCAACCCTACGAGCAGTACTTC	CASSQVSGQPYEQYF
TRBV30	TRBJ2-2	TRBD2	-	TGTGCCTGGACGGGACTAGCGGGGGGGCGGACCGGGGAGCTGTTTTTT	CAWTGLAGGRTGELFF
TRBV10-3	TRBJ1-1	-	few	TGTGCCACGACGGACAGATTGAACACTGAAGCTTTCTTT	CATTDRLNTEAFF
TRBV30	TRBJ1-4	TRBD1	-	TGTGCCTGGAGTAGTGGACAGGGGAGTGAAAAACTGTTTTTT	CAWSSGQGSEKLFF
TRBV19	TRBJ1-5	-	few	TGTGCCAGTAGTGATTGGGGGCCGGAGAGCAATCAGCCCCAGCATTTT	CASSDWGPESNQPQHF
TRBV28	TRBJ2-2	-	-	TGTGCCAGCAGTCTACTAAATCCCAGTACGAACACCGGGGAGCTGTTTTTT	CASSLLNPSTNTGELFF
TRBV4-2	TRBJ2-2	TRBD1	-	TGTGCCAGCAGCCAAGATCTTACGAGGGGGCCGTTCACCGGGGAGCTGTTTTTT	CASSQDLTRGPFTGELFF
TRBV7-8	TRBJ1-5	-	once	TGTGCCAGCAGCAACGGACGCCAGAATCAGCCCCAGCATTTT	CASSNGRQNQPQHF
TRBV11-2	TRBJ1-2	-	-	TGTGCCAGCAGCTTAGAAGTGGGCAGGACTAACTATGGCTACACCTTC	CASSLEVGRTNYGYTF
TRBV3-1/TRBV3-2	TRBJ1-1	-	-	TGTGCCAGCAGCCAGTTAGACAGGAACACTGAAGCTTTCTTT	CASSQLDRNTEAFF
TRBV7-2	TRBJ2-1	TRBD2	-	TGTGCCAGCAGTTTGACTAGCGGGGTATACAATGAGCAGTTCTTC	CASSLTSGVYNEQFF
TRBV7-9	TRBJ1-6	-	-	TGTGCCAGCAGAAGGGGCAGGGCTTCACCCCTCCACTTT	CASRRGRASPLHF